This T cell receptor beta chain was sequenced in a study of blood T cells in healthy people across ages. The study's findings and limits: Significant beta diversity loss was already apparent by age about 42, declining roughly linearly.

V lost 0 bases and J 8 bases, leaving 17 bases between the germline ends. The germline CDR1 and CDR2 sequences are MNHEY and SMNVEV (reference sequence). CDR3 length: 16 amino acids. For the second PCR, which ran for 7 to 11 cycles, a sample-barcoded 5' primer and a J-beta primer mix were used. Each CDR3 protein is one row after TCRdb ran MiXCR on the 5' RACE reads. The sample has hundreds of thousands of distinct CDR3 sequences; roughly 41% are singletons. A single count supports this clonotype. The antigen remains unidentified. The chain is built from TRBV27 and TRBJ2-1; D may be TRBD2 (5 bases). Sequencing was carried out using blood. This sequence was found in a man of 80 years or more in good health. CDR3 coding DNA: TGTGCCAGCAGTTTATCAGGCGGGCCACAAGACGATGAGCAGTTCTTC. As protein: CASSLSGGPQDDEQFF.